The next 26 T cell receptor beta chains were all read from a single sample in a study of T cell responses to AZD1222 COVID-19 vaccine. TCRdb keeps only in-frame clones here, not all; method: immunoSEQ multiplex PCR. The sample holds around 190,000 clones, roughly 94% seen once. Sequencing used peripheral blood, obtained 28 days after the second AZD1222 dose. These receptors came from an adult who received the AZD1222 COVID-19 vaccine.

This clone was seen a handful of times. The rearrangement links TRBV11-1 to TRBJ2-2; no clear D. The CDR3 has 14 amino acids. Germline-derived CDR1 and CDR2 are SGHAT and FQDESV (reference sequence). Trimming stripped 5 bases from V and 1 base from J, with 8 bases between. The CDR3 loop reads CASSLKRNTGELFF. The CDR3, as DNA: TGTGCCAGCAGCCTTAAGAGGAACACCGGGGAGCTGTTTTTT.

This chain joins TRBV3-1 (or the pseudogene TRBV3-2) and TRBJ1-2, with TRBD1 as a possible D gene (5 bases). Trimming shortened V by 1 base and J by 6 bases, and 9 bases separated the two germline ends. The CDR3 spans 13 residues. From germline, CDR1 is LGHDT and CDR2 YNNKEL (reference sequence). In DNA form, the CDR3 reads TGTGCCAGCAGCCAAGCTGGGGGGGATGGCTACACCTTC. It translates to CASSQAGGDGYTF.

Written as DNA, the CDR3 is TGTGCCAGCAGCCTCCGGAACACTGAAGCTTTCTTT. It yields the protein CASSLRNTEAFF. This sequence joins TRBV11-3 and TRBJ1-1; unclear D gene. The CDR3 is made up of 12 amino acids. Germline V CDR1 and CDR2: SGHNT, YENEEA. Trimming shortened V by 5 bases and J by 1 base, and 5 bases separated the two germline ends.

The genes are TRBV7-8 and TRBJ2-5; maybe TRBD1 (6 bases). This CDR3 comprises 14 residues. Germline V gene sequence: CDR1 SGHVS, CDR2 FQNEAQ. V gave up 3 bases and J gave up 4 bases, with 12 bases separating them. The CDR3, as DNA: TGTGCCAGCAGCTTTACAGGGCTGGGAGAGACCCAGTACTTC. This codes for CASSFTGLGETQYF.

The J gene is TRBJ2-3, the V gene TRBV7-8, with 8 bases identical to TRBD2. The J segment lost 1 base and the V segment lost 0 bases, leaving 9 bases of the junction unmatched. CDR3 length: 18 amino acids. Germline loops: CDR1 SGHVS, CDR2 FQNEAQ. CDR3 in amino acids: CASSLAFSGASGTDTQYF. DNA of the CDR3: TGTGCCAGCAGCTTAGCTTTTAGCGGGGCATCTGGCACAGATACGCAGTATTTT.

The V and J genes are TRBV5-4 and TRBJ1-4; D perhaps matches TRBD1 (6 bases). V dropped 2 bases and J dropped 3 bases, with 11 bases sitting between them. The germline V gene encodes CDR1 SGHNT and CDR2 YYREEE (reference sequence). CDR3 length: 15 amino acids. CDR3: CASSFTRGPNEKLFF. The CDR3, as DNA: TGTGCCAGCAGCTTTACCAGGGGACCTAATGAAAAACTGTTTTTT. The full variable domain, its missing parts supplied by reference TRBV5-4 and TRBJ1-4, is ETGVTQSPTHLIKTRGQQVTLRCSSQSGHNTVSWYQQALGQGPQFIFQYYREEENGRGNFPPRFSGLQFPNYSSELNVNALELDDSALYLCASSFTRGPNEKLFFGSGTQLSVL.

V is TRBV19 and J is TRBJ1-1; TRBD1 aligns across 8 bases. Germline V CDR1 and CDR2: LNHDA, SQIVND (reference sequence). The V gene end was trimmed by 7 bases and the J gene end by 7 bases; junction bases not matched to a gene: 11. The CDR3 has 14 residues. The DNA for the CDR3 is TGTGCCAGTACCGACAGGGGATCGGAAGGTGAAGCTTTCTTT. It yields the protein CASTDRGSEGEAFF.

A single count supports this clone. The rearrangement uses TRBV12-3 or TRBV12-4 and TRBJ1-1; D is uncertain. V lost 3 bases to trimming and J lost 5 bases, with 10 bases between them. This CDR3 spans 13 amino acids. CDR3 region: CASSFLALTEAFF. CDR3 DNA sequence: TGTGCCAGCAGTTTTCTGGCTCTTACTGAAGCTTTCTTT.

The CDR3 here is CATSRDRAAFLGNEKLFF. As DNA, the CDR3 is TGTGCCACCAGCAGAGATCGGGCAGCCTTTTTGGGTAATGAAAAACTGTTTTTT. The V gene is TRBV15, the J gene TRBJ1-4; D not resolved. From germline, CDR1 is LNHNV and CDR2 YYDKDF (reference sequence). The V gene lost 0 bases and the J gene lost 4 bases, with 18 bases spanning the gap. The CDR3 consists of 18 residues.

This clone was counted once. This sequence joins TRBV11-2 and TRBJ1-2, with 7 positions matching TRBD1. Germline values: CDR1 SGHAT, CDR2 FQNNGV. The V segment lost 6 bases and the J segment 8 bases; nucleotides outside the gene matches: 15. The CDR3 contains 15 residues. CDR3 coding DNA: TGTGCCAGCAGAAACCCAACAGGGGAAAGGGGCGGCTACACCTTC. This translates into CASRNPTGERGGYTF.

V is TRBV3-1 (or the pseudogene TRBV3-2) and J is TRBJ1-2; the D gene is possibly TRBD1 (5 bases). CDR1 and CDR2 (germline): LGHDT, YNNKEL (reference sequence). Between the trimmed V and J ends, which lost 1 base and 1 base, there was a span of 16 bases. The CDR3 has 17 residues. The CDR3 nucleotides read TGTGCCAGCAGCCAAGCCGTTGCGGGGCAGGGTAACTATGGCTACACCTTC. Its translation is CASSQAVAGQGNYGYTF.

The chain couples TRBV7-2 to TRBJ1-3; 10 bases map to TRBD1. After removal of 3 bases from V and 8 bases from J, the junction contained 1 base not matched to a gene. CDR1 is SGHTA and CDR2 is FQGNSA in the germline V gene. CDR3 length: 13 amino acids. In DNA, the CDR3 is TGTGCCAGCAGCTTCGGACAGGGGGACACCATATATTTT. Its protein product is CASSFGQGDTIYF. The full variable domain, rest sourced from reference TRBV7-2 and TRBJ1-3, is GAGVSQSPSNKVTEKGKDVELRCDPISGHTALYWYRQSLGQGLEFLIYFQGNSAPDKSGLPSDRFSAERTGGSVSTLTIQRTQQEDSAVYLCASSFGQGDTIYFGEGSWLTVV.

CDR3 bases: TGTGCCAGCAGCTTGGTGTACTCAGGGATCGATCAGCCCCAGCATTTT. Amino acids: CASSLVYSGIDQPQHF. V usage is TRBV5-5 and J usage is TRBJ1-5; TRBD1 might be the D (5 bases). The V gene's germline CDR1 is SGHKS and CDR2 YYEKEE (reference sequence). The CDR3 runs to 16 residues. V was cut by 0 bases and J by 5 bases, with 15 bases left in between.

This clone appeared once. The chain recombines TRBV19 with TRBJ2-1; 8 bases are a match to TRBD2. V dropped 3 bases and J dropped 9; count of bases not matched to a gene: 13. Germline V gene data show CDR1 as LNHDA and CDR2 as SQIVND (reference sequence). There are 16 residues in the CDR3. This CDR3 reads CASSIWREAFRGEQFF. The CDR3 DNA reads as TGTGCCAGTAGTATCTGGCGGGAGGCTTTCCGCGGTGAGCAGTTCTTC. The whole variable domain, filled in from reference TRBV19 and TRBJ2-1, reads DGGITQSPKYLFRKEGQNVTLSCEQNLNHDAMYWYRQDPGQGLRLIYYSQIVNDFQKGDIAEGYSVSREKKESFPLTVTSAQKNPTAFYLCASSIWREAFRGEQFFGPGTRLTVL.

V gene TRBV2 combines with J gene TRBJ1-2; possibly TRBD1 for D (5 bases). Deletions cut 5 bases from V and 8 bases from J, with 18 bases between. Germline CDR1 is SNHLY and CDR2 is FYNNEI. The CDR3 runs 14 residues. CDR3 nucleotides: TGTGCCAGCAGTTTAGTGAGAGGGGAAGGAGGCTACACCTTC. It specifies CASSLVRGEGGYTF.

The CDR3 DNA sequence: TGTGCCAGCAGCGTTGCGGGAGGTTTCGCGAACACCGGGGAGCTGTTTTTT. Translated, it gives CASSVAGGFANTGELFF. V is TRBV9 and J is TRBJ2-2; 8 positions agree with TRBD2. Per germline, CDR1 SGDLS and CDR2 YYNGEE. The CDR3 is 17 amino acids. V lost 2 bases, J lost 0 bases, and 6 bases stayed unmatched.

The chain joins TRBV7-2 to TRBJ1-6, with D possibly TRBD1 on 6 matching bases. V dropped 4 bases and J dropped 10 bases, with 17 bases sitting between them. The V gene's germline CDR1 is SGHTA and CDR2 FQGNSA. This CDR3 is 15 amino acids long. The CDR3 spells CASSWSSGGSSPLHF. CDR3 sequence (DNA): TGTGCCAGCAGCTGGTCGTCGGGGGGCAGCTCACCCCTCCACTTT.

The V and J genes are TRBV3-1 (or the pseudogene TRBV3-2) and TRBJ2-7, with a possible D match to TRBD2 (5 bases). Germline CDR1 is LGHDT and CDR2 is YNNKEL (reference sequence). Trimming shortened V by 4 bases and J by 2 bases, and 21 bases separated the two germline ends. The CDR3 extends over 17 amino acids. This CDR3 is CASSLRIGPGNPYEQYF. As DNA, the CDR3 is TGTGCCAGCAGCCTTAGGATCGGGCCGGGGAATCCCTACGAGCAGTACTTC.

The V call is TRBV27, the J call TRBJ1-2; 7 positions match TRBD1. J lost 4 bases, V lost 4 bases, and 3 bases had no gene match. The CDR3 runs 13 residues. CDR1 MNHEY and CDR2 SMNVEV come from the germline V gene (reference sequence). DNA for the CDR3: TGTGCCAGCAGTTCGACAGGGATCTATGGCTACACCTTC. This encodes CASSSTGIYGYTF.

CDR3 coding DNA: TGTGCCAGCAGCTTATCCCCACAAGAGACCCAGTACTTC. Its translation is CASSLSPQETQYF. This chain joins TRBV7-3 and TRBJ2-5; D unclear. Germline CDR1 and CDR2: SGHTA and FQGTGA. This CDR3 is built from 13 residues. Trimming took 2 bases from V and 2 from J, leaving 6 bases between them.

The CDR3 coding sequence is TGTGCCAGCAGTTACGAGGGGACTAACTATGGCTACACCTTC. Residues: CASSYEGTNYGYTF. The chain carries TRBV6-2 or TRBV6-3 and TRBJ1-2; possible D gene TRBD1, 5 bases. The germline V gene encodes CDR1 MNHEY and CDR2 SVGEGT. Deletions cut 2 bases from V and 0 bases from J, with 7 bases between. The CDR3 loop spans 14 amino acids.

The V and J genes are TRBV28 and TRBJ2-1; 7 bases map to TRBD2. The germline V gene has CDR1 MDHEN and CDR2 SYDVKM. V shed 5 bases, J shed 6 bases, and the junction held 13 bases outside the gene matches. The CDR3 loop spans 16 amino acids. The CDR3 coding sequence is TGTGCCAGCAGTGGGCCGAGCGGGGCCCCCGGCAATGAGCAGTTCTTC. Its translation: CASSGPSGAPGNEQFF.

The chain employs TRBV5-4 and TRBJ1-3, with TRBD1 identical over 7 bases. V gave up 3 bases and J gave up 2 bases; unmatched junction bases: 2. The germline gives CDR1 SGHNT, CDR2 YYREEE (reference sequence). CDR3 length: 14 residues. The DNA of the CDR3 is TGTGCCAGCAGCTGGGGGACAGCTGGAAACACCATATATTTT. This translates into CASSWGTAGNTIYF.

The V call is TRBV13, the J call TRBJ1-2; TRBD1 aligns across 11 bases. The CDR3 has 13 amino acids. V lost 7 bases, J lost 8 bases, and 6 bases stayed unmatched. Germline V gene data show CDR1 as PRHDT and CDR2 as FYEKMQ (reference sequence). In DNA form, the CDR3 reads TGTGCCAGCACCAGGGACAGGGGGACCGGCTACACCTTC. Its protein is CASTRDRGTGYTF.

The CDR3 coding sequence is TGTGCCAGCAGCCAGGTCCCGTCGAAGAACCCTTACAATGAGCAGTTCTTC. Amino acids: CASSQVPSKNPYNEQFF. This sequence joins TRBV7-9 and TRBJ2-1; D ambiguous. Germline V gene data show CDR1 as SEHNR and CDR2 as FQNEAQ (reference sequence). The V end was cut by 5 bases, the J end by 4 bases, with 21 bases between. The CDR3 consists of 17 residues.

The V gene is TRBV27, the J gene TRBJ2-3; D not resolved. The CDR3 sequence is 15 residues long. Germline V gene lookup returns CDR1 MNHEY and CDR2 SMNVEV (reference sequence). With 2 bases removed from V and 2 bases from J, the gap between germline ends came to 11 bases. The CDR3 DNA reads TGTGCCAGCAGTTTAGACGACGGTTACACAGATACGCAGTATTTT. The encoded protein is CASSLDDGYTDTQYF.